This T cell receptor (beta chain) was identified in a study of blood T cell repertoires in COVID-19. Study information: Italy, Spain and the United States were the sources of the convalescent and acute COVID-19 samples. Sources were T cells, B-cell-depleted T cells, or PBMCs; the material itself was cDNA or gDNA.

Losses at the gene ends were 0 bases for V and 4 bases for J; bases not matched to a gene: 10. Germline CDR1 is LGHNA and CDR2 is YSLEER. This CDR3 comprises 17 residues. Authors' methods: Nucleated cell number was recorded as an estimate derived from reference gene primer amplification. Profiling relied on immunoSEQ multiplex PCR, and the TCRdb table lists in-frame clones only, not all of them. V and J calls and clone size come straight from that table; D and trimming were deduced from the DNA. The table has some 190,000 clones, 80% to 90% seen once. The rearrangement joins TRBV4-3 to TRBJ1-2; 8 nucleotides match TRBD1. The receptor was derived from a woman of 80 years or more with acute or convalescent COVID-19. The sequencing input was peripheral blood. The DNA for the CDR3 is TGCGCCAGCAGCCAAGAGGGCCAGGGGGCCGCTATCTATGGCTACACCTTC. It translates to CASSQEGQGAAIYGYTF.